The TCR beta chain described here comes from a study of persistence of HIV-infected CD4 T cells. The germline CDR1 and CDR2 sequences are SGHDT and YYEEEE. Trimming took off 3 bases at V and 2 bases at J, with 20 bases between the two ends. The CDR3 extends over 17 amino acids. This was the immunoSEQ version 4 assay in survey mode. The repertoire was sequenced with immunoSEQ multiplex PCR; TCRdb's copy has only in-frame clones and lacks some. The sample lists over 10,000 clones, about 69% occurring once. The table lists this clone with a few counts. What it binds is not known. An overlapping HIV-1 Gag peptide pool stimulated these cells at about 1 ug/peptide/mL. Sorting selected CD4+ T cells upregulating both CD40 ligand and CD69.

The receptor was derived from an adult man with HIV who was CMV-seropositive. The chain couples TRBV5-6 to TRBJ1-2; D call uncertain. Material: CD4+ T cells sorted from PBMCs after roughly 18-hour stimulation, obtained from a patient who received antiretroviral therapy. The CDR3 protein is CASSSQRPSRTNYGYTF. CDR3 in DNA: TGTGCCAGCAGCTCGCAACGGCCCTCCCGCACCAACTATGGCTACACCTTC.